This T cell receptor (beta chain) was profiled in a study of shared clonotypes between healthy human individuals. Across the whole study: There were three CD4 naive, three CD4 memory, two CD8 naive and one CD8 memory plates per donor.

Sequencing was performed with immunoSEQ multiplex PCR; in TCRdb, only in-frame clones are kept and a portion is missing. This sample carries roughly 2.2 million clones, roughly 90% of them seen once, and the ten largest clones take 0.37%. Notes on the study in general: The study found lower generation probabilities in non-shared clonotypes than in those shared by all four donors.

Recent acute infections and vaccinations were absent in the healthy HIV-negative adult donors. As for this clone: The target antigen is unknown.

The CDR3 spans 14 residues. CDR1 is SGHDT and CDR2 is YYEEEE in the germline V gene. V gave up 4 bases and J gave up 3 bases, with 12 bases separating them. Sequencing used naive CD4+ T cells from PBMCs. Sample subset: CD45RA+ positively selected. The chain combines TRBV5-6 with TRBJ2-3; no reliable D call. The sequence derives from a man aged 18 to 35 in good health. Some clones in this sample may be carry-over from other donors' samples. Written as DNA, the CDR3 is TGTGCCAGCAGCCGCAGTTGGGGAACAGATACGCAGTATTTT. Amino acids: CASSRSWGTDTQYF.